The 17 T cell receptor beta chains presented below share a single source sample, sequenced in a study of memory CD4+ T cells and cytomegalovirus serostatus. The assay was immunoSEQ multiplex PCR, and TCRdb's table has in-frame clones only and misses some. The table records under 35,000 clones, 76% of them present only once. The sort gate was single viable CD3+CD4+CD8-CD45RO+ cells for memory CD4+ T cells. The sequenced sample consisted of memory CD4+ T cells from blood. These TCRs come from an adult in good health and CMV-seronegative.

V and J are TRBV7-2 and TRBJ1-5; TRBD1 is a possible D gene (6 bases). Trimming shortened V by 4 bases and J by 4 bases, and 14 bases separated the two germline ends. CDR3 length: 15 amino acids. Germline values: CDR1 SGHTA, CDR2 FQGNSA. The CDR3 DNA reads TGTGCCAGCAGCTCCCCGGACAGAGATAATCAGCCCCAGCATTTT. Translating gives CASSSPDRDNQPQHF.

The sample holds one count of this clone. The genes are TRBV11-2 and TRBJ2-3; D unclear. Germline loops: CDR1 SGHAT, CDR2 FQNNGV. The V end lost 4 bases, the J end lost 0 bases, and 11 bases lay between the germline ends. The CDR3 covers 15 residues. CDR3 sequence reads: CASSSGQISTDTQYF. The CDR3 nucleotides read TGTGCCAGCAGCTCTGGGCAGATAAGCACAGATACGCAGTATTTT.

The CDR3 DNA reads as TGTGCCAGCAGTCTTCCTAGCGGAGCCTCCTACGAGCAGTACTTC. It translates to CASSLPSGASYEQYF. V is TRBV28 and J is TRBJ2-7; TRBD2 matches at 7 bases. V dropped 5 bases and J dropped 0; count of bases not matched to a gene: 7. This CDR3 is built from 15 residues. Germline CDR1 reads MDHEN; CDR2 reads SYDVKM.

V usage is TRBV7-9 and J usage is TRBJ1-1; tentative D call: TRBD1 (5 bases). CDR3 length: 13 residues. V lost 5 bases, J lost 4 bases, and 11 bases lay in between. Looked up from germline, CDR1 is SEHNR and CDR2 is FQNEAQ (reference sequence). The CDR3 sequence is CASSQQGGTEAFF. In DNA, the CDR3 is TGTGCCAGCAGCCAGCAGGGTGGCACTGAAGCTTTCTTT.

The chain links TRBV6-5 to TRBJ1-6; D is possibly TRBD1 (6 bases). The germline V gene has CDR1 MNHEY and CDR2 SVGAGI. This CDR3 is 16 amino acids long. Trimming shortened V by 0 bases and J by 9 bases, and 15 bases separated the two germline ends. CDR3 protein: CASSYSLQGGGSPLHF. CDR3 nucleotide sequence: TGTGCCAGCAGTTACTCATTACAGGGAGGCGGTTCACCCCTCCACTTT.

The rearrangement joins TRBV20-1 to TRBJ2-1; no clear D gene. The V end lost 0 bases, the J end lost 9 bases, and 6 bases lay between the germline ends. This CDR3 contains 11 residues. Germline CDR1 and CDR2: DFQATT and SNEGSKA (reference sequence). The CDR3 nucleotides read TGCAGTGCTAGAGAACTCATTGAGCAGTTCTTC. As protein: CSARELIEQFF.

This chain connects TRBV7-2 to TRBJ2-2, with D possibly TRBD1 on 5 matching bases. With 1 base removed from V and 7 bases from J, the gap between germline ends came to 13 bases. Germline-derived CDR1 and CDR2 are SGHTA and FQGNSA. This CDR3 has 15 residues. CDR3 sequence: CASSLVRAGFGELFF. The DNA of the CDR3 is TGTGCCAGCAGCTTAGTAAGGGCAGGGTTCGGGGAGCTGTTTTTT. The full variable domain, its missing parts supplied by reference TRBV7-2 and TRBJ2-2, is GAGVSQSPSNKVTEKGKDVELRCDPISGHTALYWYRQSLGQGLEFLIYFQGNSAPDKSGLPSDRFSAERTGGSVSTLTIQRTQQEDSAVYLCASSLVRAGFGELFFGEGSRLTVL.

The rearrangement uses TRBV7-2 and TRBJ2-3; 10 nucleotides align to TRBD2. With 8 bases clipped from V and 2 bases from J, the junction kept 7 bases outside the gene matches. Per the germline V gene, CDR1 is SGHTA and CDR2 is FQGNSA. This CDR3 spans 15 amino acids. DNA for the CDR3: TGTGCCAGCGGGGGGACTAGCGATAACACAGATACGCAGTATTTT. It is translated as CASGGTSDNTDTQYF.

This clone was found once. The chain is built from TRBV7-2 and TRBJ2-2; D gene ambiguous. From germline, CDR1 is SGHTA and CDR2 FQGNSA. Deletions cut 4 bases from V and 7 bases from J, with 16 bases between. The CDR3 extends over 15 amino acids. Here the CDR3 DNA reads TGTGCCAGCAGCTCCCAGAGCAGCCGAGGCGGGGAGCTGTTTTTT. It codes for CASSSQSSRGGELFF.

The V and J genes are TRBV2 and TRBJ1-2; the D is unclear. Germline V gives CDR1 SNHLY, CDR2 FYNNEI. Trimming stripped 0 bases from V and 8 bases from J, with 16 bases between. The CDR3 covers 15 residues. The chain's CDR3 is CASSEALLRSRGYTF. For the CDR3, the DNA is TGTGCCAGCAGTGAAGCGCTTCTCCGCTCGAGGGGCTACACCTTC.

The V gene is TRBV5-1, the J gene TRBJ2-1; 12 bases map to TRBD2. The CDR3 loop spans 15 amino acids. CDR1 is SGHRS and CDR2 is YFSETQ in the germline V gene. Trimming at V came to 5 bases and at J to 6 bases, leaving 6 bases not matched to a gene. The CDR3 DNA reads as TGCGCCAGCAGTCAGACTAGCGGGAGATTCAATGAGCAGTTCTTC. Its translation is CASSQTSGRFNEQFF.

This chain connects TRBV11-2 to TRBJ1-1; D call uncertain. The CDR3 is 13 residues long. Trimming cost V 1 base and J 0 bases, with 3 bases left between them. The germline V gene encodes CDR1 SGHAT and CDR2 FQNNGV. The CDR3 sequence: CASSLGLNTEAFF. The CDR3 DNA reads TGTGCCAGCAGCTTAGGGCTGAACACTGAAGCTTTCTTT.

The rearrangement links TRBV7-6 to TRBJ2-1; 10 bases map to TRBD1. Per the germline V gene, CDR1 is SGHVS and CDR2 is FNYEAQ. Germline trimming cut 6 bases from V and 7 bases from J; bases unmatched to any gene: 12. CDR3 length: 16 amino acids. The CDR3 region has the DNA TGTGCCAGCAGTTTAAGGACCGGGACAGGGGTAAATGAGCAGTTCTTC. This sequence encodes CASSLRTGTGVNEQFF.

This sequence joins TRBV13 and TRBJ1-3; 7 positions agree with TRBD1. The CDR3 length is 15 residues. The trim removed 5 bases at V and 1 base at J, leaving 5 bases unmatched. CDR1 and CDR2 (germline): PRHDT, FYEKMQ (reference sequence). The CDR3 reads CASSVKDRSGNTIYF. CDR3 coding DNA: TGTGCCAGCAGCGTAAAGGACAGGTCTGGAAACACCATATATTTT. Combining the CDR3 with reference TRBV13 and TRBJ1-3 gives the whole variable domain AAGVIQSPRHLIKEKRETATLKCYPIPRHDTVYWYQQGPGQDPQFLISFYEKMQSDKGSIPDRFSAQQFSDYHSELNMSSLELGDSALYFCASSVKDRSGNTIYFGEGSWLTVV.

V and J are TRBV2 and TRBJ1-4; a possible D gene is TRBD1 (6 bases). The CDR3 covers 13 residues. V lost 2 bases and J lost 10, with 11 bases in between. CDR1 and CDR2 (germline): SNHLY, FYNNEI. CDR3 region: CASSESGTLKLFF. The CDR3 coding sequence is TGTGCCAGCAGTGAATCCGGGACATTAAAACTGTTTTTT.

This chain joins TRBV6-5 and TRBJ2-5; D gene ambiguous. Germline-derived CDR1 and CDR2 are MNHEY and SVGAGI. CDR3 length: 14 residues. V was clipped by 5 bases and J by 3 bases, with 13 bases between them. CDR3 protein: CASSPLIFKETQYF. In DNA form, the CDR3 reads TGTGCCAGCAGTCCACTAATCTTCAAAGAGACCCAGTACTTC.

This chain connects TRBV7-2 to TRBJ1-2; the D is unclear. Trimming removed 2 bases from V and 8 bases from J, with 18 bases in between. The CDR3 contains 15 residues. Germline assignment: CDR1 SGHTA and CDR2 FQGNSA. In DNA form, the CDR3 reads TGTGCCAGCAGCTTAAACTTGGGGAGTCGGCAAGGCTACACCTTC. Amino acid sequence: CASSLNLGSRQGYTF.